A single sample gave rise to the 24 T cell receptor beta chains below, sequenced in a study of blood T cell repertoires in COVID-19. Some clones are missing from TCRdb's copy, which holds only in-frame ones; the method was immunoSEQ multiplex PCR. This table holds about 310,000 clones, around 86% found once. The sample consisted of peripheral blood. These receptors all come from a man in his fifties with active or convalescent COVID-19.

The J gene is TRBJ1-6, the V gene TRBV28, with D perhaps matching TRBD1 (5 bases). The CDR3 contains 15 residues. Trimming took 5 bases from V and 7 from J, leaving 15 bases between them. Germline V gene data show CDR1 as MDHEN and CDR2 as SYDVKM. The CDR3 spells CASSPGQGENSPLHF. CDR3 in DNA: TGTGCCAGCAGTCCCGGGCAGGGTGAGAATTCACCCCTCCACTTT. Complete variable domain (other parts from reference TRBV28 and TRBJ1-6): DVKVTQSSRYLVKRTGEKVFLECVQDMDHENMFWYRQDPGLGLRLIYFSYDVKMKEKGDIPEGYSVSREKKERFSLILESASTNQTSMYLCASSPGQGENSPLHFGNGTRLTVT.

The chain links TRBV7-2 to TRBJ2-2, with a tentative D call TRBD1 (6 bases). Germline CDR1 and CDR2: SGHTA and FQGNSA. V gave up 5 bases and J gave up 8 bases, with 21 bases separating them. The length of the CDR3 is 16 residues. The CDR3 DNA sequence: TGTGCCAGCAGCCTCCTCTGGGACACAGGCTTTGGGGAGCTGTTTTTT. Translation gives CASSLLWDTGFGELFF.

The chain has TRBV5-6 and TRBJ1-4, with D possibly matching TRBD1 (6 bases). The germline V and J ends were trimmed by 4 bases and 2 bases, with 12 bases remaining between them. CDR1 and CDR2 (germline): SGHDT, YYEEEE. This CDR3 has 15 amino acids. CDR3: CASSRGGGTNEKLFF. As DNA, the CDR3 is TGTGCCAGCAGCCGAGGGGGAGGGACTAATGAAAAACTGTTTTTT.

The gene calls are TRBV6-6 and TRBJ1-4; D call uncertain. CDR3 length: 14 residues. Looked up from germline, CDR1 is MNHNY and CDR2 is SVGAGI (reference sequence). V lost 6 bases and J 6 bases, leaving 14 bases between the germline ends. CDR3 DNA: TGTGCCAGCAGCCAACGGGGAGGGTATGAAAAACTGTTTTTT. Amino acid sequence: CASSQRGGYEKLFF.

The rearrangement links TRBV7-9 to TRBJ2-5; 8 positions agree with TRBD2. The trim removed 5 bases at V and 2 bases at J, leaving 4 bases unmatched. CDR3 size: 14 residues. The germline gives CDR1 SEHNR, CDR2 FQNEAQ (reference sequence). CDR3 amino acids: CASSGLAKQETQYF. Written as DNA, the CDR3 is TGTGCCAGCAGCGGACTAGCTAAACAAGAGACCCAGTACTTC.

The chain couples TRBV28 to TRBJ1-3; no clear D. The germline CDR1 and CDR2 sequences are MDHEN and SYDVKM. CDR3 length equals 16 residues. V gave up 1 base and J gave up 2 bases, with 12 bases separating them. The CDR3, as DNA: TGTGCCAGCAGTTTATCCGGGTTAGCGGCTGGAAACACCATATATTTT. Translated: CASSLSGLAAGNTIYF.

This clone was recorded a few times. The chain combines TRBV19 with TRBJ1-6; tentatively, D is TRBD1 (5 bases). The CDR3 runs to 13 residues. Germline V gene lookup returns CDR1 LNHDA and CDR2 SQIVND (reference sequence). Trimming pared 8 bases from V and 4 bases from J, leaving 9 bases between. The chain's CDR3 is CASQTEYNSPLHF. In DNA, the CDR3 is TGTGCCAGTCAGACAGAGTATAATTCACCCCTCCACTTT.

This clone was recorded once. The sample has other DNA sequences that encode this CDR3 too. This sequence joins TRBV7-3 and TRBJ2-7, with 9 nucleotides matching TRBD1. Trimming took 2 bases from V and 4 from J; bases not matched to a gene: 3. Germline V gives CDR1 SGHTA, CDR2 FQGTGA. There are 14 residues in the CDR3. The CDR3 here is CASSLLGQGYEQYF. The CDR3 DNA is TGTGCCAGCAGCTTATTGGGACAGGGTTACGAGCAGTACTTC.

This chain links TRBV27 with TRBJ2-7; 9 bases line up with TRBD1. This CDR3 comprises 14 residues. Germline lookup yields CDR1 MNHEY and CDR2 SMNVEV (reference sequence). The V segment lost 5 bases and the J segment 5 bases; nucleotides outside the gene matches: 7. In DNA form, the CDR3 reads TGTGCCAGCAGTCTGCGGACAGGGGCCCACGAGCAGTACTTC. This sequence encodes CASSLRTGAHEQYF.

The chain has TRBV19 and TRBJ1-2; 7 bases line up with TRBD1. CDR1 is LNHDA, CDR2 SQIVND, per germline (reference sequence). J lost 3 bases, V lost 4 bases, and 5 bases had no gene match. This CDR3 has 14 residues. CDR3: CASSRPTGYYGYTF. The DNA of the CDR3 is TGTGCCAGTAGTAGGCCGACAGGGTACTATGGCTACACCTTC.

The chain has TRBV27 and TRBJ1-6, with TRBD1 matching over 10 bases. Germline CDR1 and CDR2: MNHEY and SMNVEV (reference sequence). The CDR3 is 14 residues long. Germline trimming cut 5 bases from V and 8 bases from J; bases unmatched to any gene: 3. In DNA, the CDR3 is TGTGCCAGCAGTCCAGGGACAGGGGATTCACCCCTCCACTTT. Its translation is CASSPGTGDSPLHF.

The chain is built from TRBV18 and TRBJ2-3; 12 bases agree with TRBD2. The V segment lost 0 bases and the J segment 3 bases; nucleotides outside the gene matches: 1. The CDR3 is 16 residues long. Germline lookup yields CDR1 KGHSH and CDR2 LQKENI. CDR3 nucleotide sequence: TGTGCCAGCTCACCACCGGGGACTAGCGGGACAGATACGCAGTATTTT. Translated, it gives CASSPPGTSGTDTQYF.

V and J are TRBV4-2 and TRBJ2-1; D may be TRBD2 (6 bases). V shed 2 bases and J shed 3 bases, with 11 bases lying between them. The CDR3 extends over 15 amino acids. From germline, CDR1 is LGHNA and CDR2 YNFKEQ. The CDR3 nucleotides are TGTGCCAGCAGCCAAACCGTCGGGGGCTACAATGAGCAGTTCTTC. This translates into CASSQTVGGYNEQFF.

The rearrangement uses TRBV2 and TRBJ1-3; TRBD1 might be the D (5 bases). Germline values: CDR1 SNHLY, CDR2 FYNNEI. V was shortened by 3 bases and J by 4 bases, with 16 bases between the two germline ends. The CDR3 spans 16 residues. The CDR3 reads CASSEDGGSGGNTIYF. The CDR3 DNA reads TGTGCCAGCAGTGAGGATGGGGGGAGTGGAGGAAACACCATATATTTT.

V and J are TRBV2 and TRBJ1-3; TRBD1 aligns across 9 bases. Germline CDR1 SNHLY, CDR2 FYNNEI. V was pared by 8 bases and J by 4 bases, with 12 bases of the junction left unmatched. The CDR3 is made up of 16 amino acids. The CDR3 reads CASGNYGTGRGNTIYF. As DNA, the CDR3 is TGTGCCAGCGGAAACTACGGGACAGGGCGAGGAAACACCATATATTTT.

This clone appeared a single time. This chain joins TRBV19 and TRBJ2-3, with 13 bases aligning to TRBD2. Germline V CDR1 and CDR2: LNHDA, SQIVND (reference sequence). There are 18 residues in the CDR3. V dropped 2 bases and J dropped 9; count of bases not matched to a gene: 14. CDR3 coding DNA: TGTGCCAGTAGTATAAGACTAGCGGGGGGCTCGACCCCTGGGACGCAGTATTTT. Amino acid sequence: CASSIRLAGGSTPGTQYF.

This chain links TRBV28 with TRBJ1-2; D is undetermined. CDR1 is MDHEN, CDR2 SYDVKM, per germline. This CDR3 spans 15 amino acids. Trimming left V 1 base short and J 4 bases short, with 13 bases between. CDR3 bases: TGTGCCAGCAGTTTATCTCTGACATCCCGCTATGGCTACACCTTC. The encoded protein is CASSLSLTSRYGYTF.

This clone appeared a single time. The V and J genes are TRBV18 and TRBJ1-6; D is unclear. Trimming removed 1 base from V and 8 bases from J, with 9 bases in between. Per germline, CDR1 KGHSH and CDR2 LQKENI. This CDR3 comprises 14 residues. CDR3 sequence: CASSPLGRDSPLHF. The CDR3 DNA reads TGTGCCAGCTCACCACTGGGGAGGGATTCACCCCTCCACTTT. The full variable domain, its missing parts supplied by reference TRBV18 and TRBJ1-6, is NAGVMQNPRHLVRRRGQEARLRCSPMKGHSHVYWYRQLPEEGLKFMVYLQKENIIDESGMPKERFSAEFPKEGPSILRIQQVVRGDSAAYFCASSPLGRDSPLHFGNGTRLTVT.

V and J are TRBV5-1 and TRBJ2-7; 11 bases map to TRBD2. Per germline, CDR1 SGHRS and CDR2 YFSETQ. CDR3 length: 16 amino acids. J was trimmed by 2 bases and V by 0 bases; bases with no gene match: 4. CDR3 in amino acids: CASSLGTSGFAYEQYF. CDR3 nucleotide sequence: TGCGCCAGCAGCTTGGGGACTAGCGGGTTTGCCTACGAGCAGTACTTC.

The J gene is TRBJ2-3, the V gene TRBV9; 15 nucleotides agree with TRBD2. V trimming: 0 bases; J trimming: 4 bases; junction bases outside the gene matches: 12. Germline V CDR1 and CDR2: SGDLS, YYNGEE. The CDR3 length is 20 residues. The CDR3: CASSVEGLAGGLVRADTQYF. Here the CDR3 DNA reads TGTGCCAGCAGCGTAGAGGGACTAGCGGGGGGACTGGTTCGGGCAGATACGCAGTATTTT.

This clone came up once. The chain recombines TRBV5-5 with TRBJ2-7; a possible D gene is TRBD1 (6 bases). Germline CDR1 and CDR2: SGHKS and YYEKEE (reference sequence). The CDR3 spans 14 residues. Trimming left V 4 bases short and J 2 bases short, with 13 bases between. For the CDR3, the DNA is TGTGCCAGCAGCCCCCGACAGGATCCCTACGAGCAGTACTTC. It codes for CASSPRQDPYEQYF.

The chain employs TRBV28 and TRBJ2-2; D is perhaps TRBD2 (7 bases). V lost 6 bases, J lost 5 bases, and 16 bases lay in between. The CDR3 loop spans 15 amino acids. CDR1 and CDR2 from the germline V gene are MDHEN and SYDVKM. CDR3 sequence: CASRGGLRETGELFF. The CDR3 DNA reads TGTGCCAGCAGGGGGGGGCTGAGGGAAACCGGGGAGCTGTTTTTT.

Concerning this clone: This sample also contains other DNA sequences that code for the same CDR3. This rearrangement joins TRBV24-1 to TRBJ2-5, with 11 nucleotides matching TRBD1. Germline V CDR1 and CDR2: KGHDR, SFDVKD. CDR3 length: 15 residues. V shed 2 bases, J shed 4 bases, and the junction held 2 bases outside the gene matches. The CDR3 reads CATSDSGTGGETQYF. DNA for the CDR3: TGTGCCACCAGTGATTCCGGGACAGGGGGAGAGACCCAGTACTTC.

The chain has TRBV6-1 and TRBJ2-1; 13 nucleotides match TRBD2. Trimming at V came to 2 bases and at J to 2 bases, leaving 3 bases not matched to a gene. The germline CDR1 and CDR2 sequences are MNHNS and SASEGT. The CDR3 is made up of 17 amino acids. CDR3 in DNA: TGTGCCAGCAGTGAAACTAGCGGGAGGGCCCCCTACAATGAGCAGTTCTTC. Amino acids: CASSETSGRAPYNEQFF.